Below, 17 T cell receptor beta chains from the same sample are listed, as sequenced in a study of technical replicates of blood from a handful of donors (dated by TCRdb to the late 2010s). Library method: the immunoSEQ multiplex PCR assay. TCRdb took this table from immuneACCESS and kept in-frame rearrangements with V and J called. Such tables lack part of the clones; where checked against another copy, unresolved V genes explain under half of the gap, and the rest is unexplained. For this sample there are roughly 65,000 clones; 80% to 90% appear just once. The ten largest clones represent roughly 5% of the sample. Sequencing was carried out using PBMCs. The receptors come from a human donor in good health. Some clones in this sample may be carry-over from other donors' samples.

This CDR3 is CASSPGHGTTNEKLFF. CDR3 in DNA: TGCGCCAGCAGCCCGGGACACGGAACAACTAATGAAAAACTGTTTTTT. The V gene is TRBV4-3, the J gene TRBJ1-4; the D gene is possibly TRBD1 (6 bases). Trimming took off 4 bases at V and 0 bases at J, with 12 bases between the two ends. Germline V gene data show CDR1 as LGHNA and CDR2 as YSLEER. The CDR3 totals 16 residues.

V gene TRBV19 combines with J gene TRBJ2-7; 8 nucleotides align to TRBD1. CDR1 is LNHDA and CDR2 is SQIVND in the germline V gene (reference sequence). There are 14 residues in the CDR3. The V segment lost 3 bases and the J segment 3 bases; nucleotides outside the gene matches: 4. DNA for the CDR3: TGTGCCAGTAGTATGGCAGGGGGCGACTACGAGCAGTACTTC. Its protein is CASSMAGGDYEQYF.

The chain carries TRBV7-6 and TRBJ2-3; D is possibly TRBD2 (5 bases). Per the germline V gene, CDR1 is SGHVS and CDR2 is FNYEAQ. CDR3 length: 16 amino acids. Trimming stripped 2 bases from V and 0 bases from J, with 12 bases between. CDR3 nucleotide sequence: TGTGCCAGCAGCTTATTGGGAGCGGCTAGCACAGATACGCAGTATTTT. The encoded protein is CASSLLGAASTDTQYF.

The chain joins TRBV5-6 to TRBJ2-5; perhaps TRBD1 as D (6 bases). CDR1 SGHDT and CDR2 YYEEEE come from the germline V gene. The germline V and J ends were trimmed by 1 base and 3 bases, with 22 bases remaining between them. The CDR3 is made up of 18 amino acids. CDR3 in amino acids: CASSLPLTTGSGEETQYF. CDR3 DNA sequence: TGTGCCAGCAGCTTGCCACTTACTACAGGGAGTGGTGAAGAGACCCAGTACTTC.

This clone was detected only once. This rearrangement joins TRBV19 to TRBJ2-1; weak D call: TRBD1 (5 bases). V lost 8 bases and J 8 bases, leaving 13 bases between the germline ends. The CDR3 covers 12 residues. Germline assignment: CDR1 LNHDA and CDR2 SQIVND (reference sequence). CDR3 coding DNA: TGTGCCAGTTCCGACCAGGGCTATGAGCAGTTCTTC. The encoded protein is CASSDQGYEQFF.

The CDR3 sequence is CASSSQRLDRDLHEQYF. In DNA, the CDR3 is TGTGCCAGCAGCTCACAGAGACTAGACAGGGATTTACACGAGCAGTACTTC. The chain recombines TRBV7-9 with TRBJ2-7; the D gene is possibly TRBD1 (7 bases). The CDR3 has 17 residues. Germline-derived CDR1 and CDR2 are SEHNR and FQNEAQ (reference sequence). With 4 bases removed from V and 5 bases from J, the gap between germline ends came to 24 bases.

As DNA, the CDR3 is TGTGCCAGCTCACTTGGACAGGCGGGGAACACTGAAGCTTTCTTT. Its translation: CASSLGQAGNTEAFF. The chain combines TRBV18 with TRBJ1-1; 7 bases fit TRBD1. The length of the CDR3 is 15 residues. The trim removed 4 bases at V and 1 base at J, leaving 6 bases unmatched. CDR1 is KGHSH and CDR2 is LQKENI in the germline V gene.

The chain recombines TRBV12-5 with TRBJ1-4; 9 bases line up with TRBD1. The germline V gene encodes CDR1 LGHNT and CDR2 FRNRAP. The V gene end was trimmed by 11 bases and the J gene end by 8 bases; junction bases not matched to a gene: 9. This CDR3 is 13 amino acids long. The CDR3 is CACSGTGREKLFF. The CDR3 DNA sequence: TGTGCTTGTTCCGGGACAGGGAGAGAAAAACTGTTTTTT.

The rearrangement joins TRBV2 to TRBJ2-5, with 7 nucleotides matching TRBD1. In germline, CDR1 is SNHLY, CDR2 FYNNEI. The CDR3 has 14 residues. Losses at the gene ends were 3 bases for V and 3 bases for J; bases not matched to a gene: 4. CDR3 amino acids: CASSDGQGEETQYF. Written as DNA, the CDR3 is TGTGCCAGCAGTGATGGGCAGGGGGAAGAGACCCAGTACTTC.

This rearrangement joins TRBV6-4 to TRBJ2-1; 10 bases agree with TRBD2. There are 17 residues in the CDR3. V lost 3 bases, J lost 7 bases, and 12 bases stayed unmatched. Germline V lookup: CDR1 MRHNA, CDR2 SNTAGT. CDR3 in amino acids: CASSEQQAGGPGNEQFF. The CDR3 DNA sequence: TGTGCCAGCAGTGAACAGCAAGCGGGAGGGCCGGGAAATGAGCAGTTCTTC.

The chain employs TRBV20-1 and TRBJ2-2; the D gene is possibly TRBD1 (6 bases). CDR1 is DFQATT and CDR2 is SNEGSKA in the germline V gene (reference sequence). This CDR3 has 11 amino acids. With 3 bases removed from V and 9 bases from J, the gap between germline ends came to 8 bases. CDR3 loop: CSARGARELFF. The CDR3 DNA sequence: TGCAGTGCTAGGGGGGCAAGGGAGCTGTTTTTT.

The genes are TRBV7-2 and TRBJ2-1; 7 bases fit TRBD2. From germline, CDR1 is SGHTA and CDR2 FQGNSA. After removal of 3 bases from V and 3 bases from J, the junction contained 5 bases not matched to a gene. The CDR3 has 15 amino acids. The CDR3 loop reads CASSLSSGGYNEQFF. CDR3 sequence (DNA): TGTGCCAGCAGCTTGTCTAGCGGAGGCTACAATGAGCAGTTCTTC.

CDR3 nucleotide sequence: TGTGCCAGCAGCCCCGGGGGAGAGGGCACTGAAGCTTTCTTT. Its translation is CASSPGGEGTEAFF. This chain joins TRBV11-2 and TRBJ1-1; D is perhaps TRBD1 (5 bases). This CDR3 has 14 amino acids. Trimming stripped 5 bases from V and 4 bases from J, with 14 bases between. Germline V CDR1 and CDR2: SGHAT, FQNNGV.

This clone appeared a single time. The rearrangement uses TRBV19 and TRBJ1-5; 9 bases fit TRBD1. The germline V gene has CDR1 LNHDA and CDR2 SQIVND (reference sequence). The CDR3 spans 15 residues. Trimming at V came to 6 bases and at J to 3 bases, leaving 6 bases not matched to a gene. CDR3 amino acids: CASSLWDRVNQPQHF. The CDR3, as DNA: TGTGCCAGTAGCCTCTGGGACAGGGTCAATCAGCCCCAGCATTTT. Supplemented by reference TRBV19 and TRBJ1-5, the full variable domain reads DGGITQSPKYLFRKEGQNVTLSCEQNLNHDAMYWYRQDPGQGLRLIYYSQIVNDFQKGDIAEGYSVSREKKESFPLTVTSAQKNPTAFYLCASSLWDRVNQPQHFGDGTRLSIL.

V is TRBV5-1 and J is TRBJ2-3; 10 bases fit TRBD2. The ends lost 4 bases at V and 6 bases at J; junction bases unmatched: 8. The CDR3 length is 15 residues. Germline V gene data show CDR1 as SGHRS and CDR2 as YFSETQ. The CDR3 nucleotides read TGCGCCAGCAGCGACCAGGGACTAGCGAGCGATACGCAGTATTTT. It yields the protein CASSDQGLASDTQYF.

This sequence joins TRBV4-1 and TRBJ2-5; TRBD2 might be the D (6 bases). This CDR3 contains 16 residues. From germline, CDR1 is MGHRA and CDR2 YSYEKL. V gave up 4 bases and J gave up 3 bases, with 18 bases separating them. Here the CDR3 reads CASSLLGTSSKETQYF. As DNA, the CDR3 is TGCGCCAGCAGCCTCCTTGGAACTAGCAGTAAAGAGACCCAGTACTTC.

The chain combines TRBV7-6 with TRBJ2-2; 8 nucleotides align to TRBD2. Losses at the gene ends were 2 bases for V and 4 bases for J; bases not matched to a gene: 6. The CDR3 is 16 residues long. CDR1 SGHVS and CDR2 FNYEAQ come from the germline V gene. The CDR3 protein is CASSLQAGALTGELFF. CDR3 bases: TGTGCCAGCAGCTTACAAGCGGGGGCCCTCACCGGGGAGCTGTTTTTT. The entire variable domain, with the rest obtained from reference TRBV7-6 and TRBJ2-2, is as follows: GAGVSQSPRYKVTKRGQDVALRCDPISGHVSLYWYRQALGQGPEFLTYFNYEAQQDKSGLPNDRFSAERPEGSISTLTIQRTEQRDSAMYRCASSLQAGALTGELFFGEGSRLTVL.